This T cell receptor (beta chain) was sequenced in a study of blood T cell repertoires in COVID-19. For the study at large: Donors in the United States, Italy and Spain gave samples during acute or convalescent COVID-19. From T cells, B-cell-depleted T cells, or PBMCs came the material, which was cDNA or gDNA.

Germline V gene data show CDR1 as SEHNR and CDR2 as FQNEAQ (reference sequence). The CDR3 extends over 15 amino acids. Between the trimmed V and J ends, which lost 4 bases and 0 bases, there was a span of 10 bases. As handled by the study authors: By means of reference gene primer amplification, nucleated cell counts were estimated. TCRdb's copy holds only in-frame clones and misses some; the assay was immunoSEQ multiplex PCR. V, J and clone size reflect that table, while D and trimming were determined from the DNA. The table lists about 300,000 clones, around 90% of them singletons. This rearrangement joins TRBV7-9 to TRBJ2-1; weak D call: TRBD2 (7 bases). The clonotype comes from a man aged 18 to 35 with active or convalescent COVID-19. The sequenced sample was peripheral blood. CDR3 DNA sequence: TGTGCCAGCAGCTCGGGGGGCCTCTCCTACAATGAGCAGTTCTTC. It encodes CASSSGGLSYNEQFF. The entire variable domain, with the rest obtained from reference TRBV7-9 and TRBJ2-1, is as follows: DTGVSQNPRHKITKRGQNVTFRCDPISEHNRLYWYRQTLGQGPEFLTYFQNEAQLEKSRLLSDRFSAERPKGSFSTLEIQRTEQGDSAMYLCASSSGGLSYNEQFFGPGTRLTVL.